The T cell receptor beta chain described here comes from a study of blood T cell repertoires in COVID-19. This CDR3 contains 17 residues. V was clipped by 3 bases and J by 2 bases, with 20 bases between them. Germline-derived CDR1 and CDR2 are MGHRA and YSYEKL. The data were produced by immunoSEQ multiplex PCR, yet TCRdb's version contains in-frame clones alone and is incomplete. The sample gives 150,000 to 200,000 clones, 75% to 90% of which show up once; roughly 7.2% is in the top ten. V is TRBV4-1 and J is TRBJ2-7; D might be TRBD1 (6 bases). The sample consisted of peripheral blood. This TCR was recovered from a middle-aged woman with COVID-19, enrolled during active disease. CDR3 coding DNA: TGCGCCAGCAGCCACCCCTCGGGGACACTCTCCCCCTACGAGCAGTACTTC. This codes for CASSHPSGTLSPYEQYF.